The clone carrying this T cell receptor beta chain was counted at least ten times. What it binds is unknown. The sample comes from a study of CD8 T cells in ankylosing spondylitis. Overall study findings and caveats: In the blood and synovial fluid of reactive arthritis, some motif variants had been previously reported. Clones that were linked to disease were CD8+ and were relatively rare in peripheral blood. What seemed typical of ankylosing spondylitis blood was a TCR beta motif built from eight highly homologous variants.

Libraries of TCR beta came from quantitative 5'-RACE with molecular barcodes. TCRdb used MiXCR to reprocess the 5' RACE reads, holding one entry per CDR3 protein. Of 90,000 to 100,000 distinct CDR3 sequences listed, 8% to 10% are singletons. Sequences were obtained from blood, either unsorted or a sorted T cell fraction (not recorded which). The TCR comes from a male donor with ankylosing spondylitis or in good health (not recorded which).

The CDR3 spells CASSQDGGSGNTIYF. Written as DNA, the CDR3 is TGCGCCAGCAGCCAAGACGGGGGCTCTGGAAACACCATATATTTT. This chain joins TRBV4-3 and TRBJ1-3; TRBD1 might be the D (5 bases). Trimming removed 0 bases at V and 0 bases at J, with 6 bases between. The CDR3 has 15 residues. Germline V gives CDR1 LGHNA, CDR2 YSLEER.